This T cell receptor (beta chain) appears in the sequencing data of a study of T cells in Graves' hyperthyroidism and ophthalmopathy. RNA transcripts were the template for amplifying TCR beta CDR3 regions. A first-round RT-PCR of the TCR CDR3 used the HTBI primer set. TCRdb reprocessed the multiplex PCR reads with MiXCR, giving one entry per CDR3 protein. The data hold approximately 640,000 distinct CDR3 sequences, with roughly 17% observed a single time. The source material was blood. This receptor was obtained from a young woman with Graves' hyperthyroidism.

For the CDR3, the DNA is TGTGCCAGCAGCACGGGGGACAGGGGCAGCGTGTACGAGCAGTACTTC. Protein product: CASSTGDRGSVYEQYF. The chain links TRBV7-9 to TRBJ2-7, with 10 bases aligning to TRBD1. With V trimmed by 5 bases and J by 4 bases, 11 bases remained unmatched. This CDR3 contains 16 residues. Germline V gene sequence: CDR1 SEHNR, CDR2 FQNEAQ (reference sequence).